This TCR beta chain derives from a study of blood T cell repertoires in COVID-19. Turning to the study itself: T cells, B-cell-depleted T cells, or PBMCs supplied cDNA or gDNA.

The length of the CDR3 is 16 residues. The germline gives CDR1 SGDLS, CDR2 YYNGEE. V shed 0 bases, J shed 4 bases, and the junction held 2 bases outside the gene matches. Study processing details: For nucleated cells, counts were estimated from reference gene primer amplification. Profiling relied on immunoSEQ multiplex PCR, and the TCRdb table lists in-frame clones only, not all of them. D and trimming were read from the DNA, whereas the V and J calls and clone size are those reported in that table. The profile shows approximately 120,000 clones, over 60% of them singletons. This TCR was sampled from a human donor in a cohort sampled during active or convalescent COVID-19. Material: peripheral blood. The rearrangement joins TRBV9 to TRBJ2-1; 12 bases are shared with TRBD2. Written as DNA, the CDR3 is TGTGCCAGCAGCGTAGGGACTAGCGGGAAATACAATGAGCAGTTCTTC. Amino acid sequence: CASSVGTSGKYNEQFF.